This TCR beta chain was recovered during a study of blood T cell repertoires in COVID-19. Study overall: Researchers got acute and convalescent COVID-19 samples from the United States, Italy and Spain. Nucleic acid was either cDNA or gDNA, and it came from T cells, B-cell-depleted T cells, or PBMCs.

With 3 bases removed from V and 8 bases from J, the gap between germline ends came to 7 bases. The CDR3 has 12 residues. Germline loops: CDR1 KGHSH, CDR2 LQKENI. In the original workflow: Amplification with reference gene primers provided the estimates of nucleated cell counts. Using immunoSEQ multiplex PCR, the repertoire was profiled, and TCRdb retains in-frame clones only, with some absent. Clone size and the V and J calls come from that table; the DNA yielded D and trimming. The sample contains around 97,000 clones, around nine tenths of which appear only once. Only a few counts were recorded for this clone.

The TCR was taken from a human donor in a cohort sampled during active COVID-19. This rearrangement joins TRBV18 to TRBJ1-4; unclear D gene. The specimen sequenced was peripheral blood. CDR3 in amino acids: CASSPLGEKLFF. The CDR3 DNA sequence: TGTGCCAGCTCACCGCTTGGCGAAAAACTGTTTTTT.